Each of the 8 T cell receptor beta chains below was sequenced from the same sample in a study of cytomegalovirus exposure and HLA in healthy donors. Sequenced by immunoSEQ multiplex PCR; TCRdb stores in-frame clones only, minus some. The table has tens of thousands of clones, about nine tenths seen once; the top ten hold around 2.1%. The sequenced sample consisted of PBMCs. The receptors shown here come from a young man in good health and CMV-seronegative.

The chain combines TRBV23-1 with TRBJ1-2, with 12 bases that match TRBD1. TRBV23-1 is filed as an ORF, its function uncertain. This CDR3 comprises 15 residues. V trimming: 7 bases; J trimming: 4 bases; junction bases outside the gene matches: 7. The CDR3 sequence is CASTPGQGAGYGYTF. CDR3 bases: TGCGCCAGCACCCCGGGACAGGGGGCTGGCTATGGCTACACCTTC.

The CDR3 is CASSQEKRSDGSEAFF. The CDR3 bases are TGCGCCAGCAGCCAAGAAAAGAGGTCCGACGGTTCTGAAGCTTTCTTT. V gene TRBV4-1 combines with J gene TRBJ1-1, with no clear D. CDR3 length equals 16 residues. Trimming took 0 bases from V and 6 from J, leaving 17 bases between them. Germline lookup yields CDR1 MGHRA and CDR2 YSYEKL.

This clone was seen a single time. The V and J genes are TRBV5-5 and TRBJ1-3; D unclear. The length of the CDR3 is 15 residues. Deletions cut 4 bases from V and 1 base from J, with 12 bases between. From germline, CDR1 is SGHKS and CDR2 YYEKEE (reference sequence). CDR3 residues: CASSRDGGSGNTIYF. For the CDR3, the DNA is TGTGCCAGCAGCCGCGACGGCGGATCTGGAAACACCATATATTTT.

This chain joins TRBV7-8 and TRBJ2-5; 7 bases map to TRBD2. J lost 2 bases, V lost 5 bases, and 8 bases had no gene match. The CDR3 runs to 15 residues. Germline CDR1 SGHVS, CDR2 FQNEAQ. CDR3 in DNA: TGTGCCAGCAGCCGCCGGGGGGTGGGACAAGAGACCCAGTACTTC. Its translation is CASSRRGVGQETQYF.

This chain connects TRBV6-1 to TRBJ1-1; D is unclear. V dropped 4 bases and J dropped 4 bases, with 13 bases sitting between them. CDR3 length equals 14 residues. Germline V gene sequence: CDR1 MNHNS, CDR2 SASEGT. The CDR3: CASSATYRGTEAFF. CDR3 DNA sequence: TGTGCCAGCAGTGCGACGTACCGGGGCACTGAAGCTTTCTTT.

The rearrangement uses TRBV6-5 and TRBJ2-7; 12 bases fit TRBD2. The CDR3 is made up of 15 amino acids. V trimming: 5 bases; J trimming: 3 bases; junction bases outside the gene matches: 5. Germline-derived CDR1 and CDR2 are MNHEY and SVGAGI. The CDR3 DNA sequence: TGTGCCAGCAGTGGAGAGACTAGCGGGGGCTACGAGCAGTACTTC. Amino acid sequence: CASSGETSGGYEQYF.

The chain has TRBV11-1 and TRBJ1-1; maybe TRBD1 (5 bases). The V end was cut by 2 bases, the J end by 0 bases, with 7 bases between. The CDR3 has 14 residues. Germline-derived CDR1 and CDR2 are SGHAT and FQDESV (reference sequence). The CDR3 is CASSLLGVNTEAFF. As DNA, the CDR3 is TGTGCCAGCAGCTTACTAGGGGTGAACACTGAAGCTTTCTTT. Complete variable domain (other parts from reference TRBV11-1 and TRBJ1-1): EAEVAQSPRYKITEKSQAVAFWCDPISGHATLYWYRQILGQGPELLVQFQDESVVDDSQLPKDRFSAERLKGVDSTLKIQPAELGDSAMYLCASSLLGVNTEAFFGQGTRLTVV.

The CDR3 nucleotides are TGTGCCAGCAGCTCCGCCACTAGCGGGGGAACCAATGAGCAGTTCTTC. It specifies CASSSATSGGTNEQFF. This chain uses TRBV7-3 with TRBJ2-1, with TRBD2 matching over 11 bases. The V segment lost 4 bases and the J segment 6 bases; nucleotides outside the gene matches: 8. The germline V gene has CDR1 SGHTA and CDR2 FQGTGA. The CDR3 covers 16 residues. The full variable domain, with the rest looked up from reference TRBV7-3 and TRBJ2-1, is GAGVSQTPSNKVTEKGKYVELRCDPISGHTALYWYRQSLGQGPEFLIYFQGTGAADDSGLPNDRFFAVRPEGSVSTLKIQRTERGDSAVYLCASSSATSGGTNEQFFGPGTRLTVL.